Below, 24 T cell receptor beta chains from the same sample are listed, as sequenced in a study of monozygotic twins with inflammatory bowel disease. TCRdb re-analyzed the 5' RACE reads; it lists each CDR3 protein once, without DNA. The sample yields about 380,000 distinct CDR3 sequences, of which the top ten take up 2.5% to 3%. The sample consisted of blood. These receptors came from a human donor with ulcerative colitis or Crohn's disease, or a healthy co-twin of an affected twin (not recorded which).

V usage is TRBV4-1 and J usage is TRBJ2-1; as DNA is missing, the TRBD2 call by TCRdb cannot be tested. The germline gives CDR1 MGHRA, CDR2 YSYEKL. The length of the CDR3 is 14 residues. This chain's CDR3 is CASRPLLRGNEQFF.

The chain carries TRBV7-3 and TRBJ1-4; the D call from TCRdb, TRBD1, cannot be confirmed without DNA. The CDR3 has 13 amino acids. CDR1 is SGHTA, CDR2 FQGTGA, per germline. CDR3 residues: CASGAGAGEKLFF.

The chain links TRBV12-3 or TRBV12-4 to TRBJ1-2; TCRdb designates TRBD1, a call that cannot be tested without DNA. CDR3 length: 15 amino acids. CDR3 sequence: CASSYWTGTNYGYTF.

V usage is TRBV7-3 and J usage is TRBJ2-2; the D gene TCRdb calls, TRBD2, cannot be checked with no DNA. This CDR3 is built from 15 residues. Germline CDR1 and CDR2: SGHTA and FQGTGA. CDR3 loop: CASSPTGGPTGELFF.

CDR3 sequence reads: CSAMTRGEDYGYTF. The chain is built from TRBV20-1 and TRBJ1-2; TCRdb's D call of TRBD1 is untestable without DNA. CDR1 is DFQATT, CDR2 SNEGSKA, per germline (reference sequence). This CDR3 has 14 amino acids.

V and J are TRBV12-3 or TRBV12-4 and TRBJ2-7; TCRdb names TRBD2, which stays unverified in the absence of DNA. CDR3 size: 15 residues. CDR3 amino acids: CASSSSSGPVYEHYF.

This rearrangement joins TRBV7-3 to TRBJ2-3; TCRdb lists TRBD1, though no DNA is available to test this call. The CDR3 totals 14 residues. CDR1 and CDR2 (germline): SGHTA, FQGTGA. The CDR3 protein is CASSPAGEFDTQYF.

The rearrangement links TRBV29-1 to TRBJ2-3; TCRdb calls TRBD2, which cannot be checked without DNA. Germline V lookup: CDR1 SQVTM, CDR2 ANQGSEA. There are 14 residues in the CDR3. This chain's CDR3 is CSAERAGSTDTQYF.

The V call is TRBV12-3 or TRBV12-4, the J call TRBJ2-4; the D call from TCRdb, TRBD1, cannot be confirmed without DNA. This CDR3 has 18 amino acids. CDR3 protein: CASSLRHGTGGQNNIQYF.

The chain carries TRBV4-3 and TRBJ2-7. There are 15 residues in the CDR3. Germline CDR1 LGHNA, CDR2 YSLEER. The CDR3 reads CASSQEGQGYYEQYF.

The J gene is TRBJ2-6, the V gene TRBV12-3 or TRBV12-4. This CDR3 contains 16 residues. CDR3 sequence reads: CASRHILKSGANVLTF.

This chain connects TRBV5-1 to TRBJ1-6; checking the TCRdb D call of TRBD1 is not possible without DNA. The CDR3 extends over 15 amino acids. CDR1 and CDR2 (germline): SGHRS, YFSETQ. The CDR3 sequence: CASSPWAGANSPLHF. The whole variable domain, remainder taken from reference TRBV5-1 and TRBJ1-6, is KAGVTQTPRYLIKTRGQQVTLSCSPISGHRSVSWYQQTPGQGLQFLFEYFSETQRNKGNFPGRFSGRQFSNSRSEMNVSTLELGDSALYLCASSPWAGANSPLHFGNGTRLTVT.

The chain joins TRBV20-1 to TRBJ1-4; TCRdb's D call of TRBD1 is untestable without DNA. The CDR3 runs 13 residues. The germline V gene encodes CDR1 DFQATT and CDR2 SNEGSKA (reference sequence). The CDR3 is CSAPQGAREKLFF.

The genes are TRBV6-2 or TRBV6-3 and TRBJ1-5. Germline loops: CDR1 MNHEY, CDR2 SVGEGT. The CDR3 has 22 residues. The CDR3: CASSYSRSRDLIKPPSNQPQHF.

The J gene is TRBJ1-6, the V gene TRBV4-2. This CDR3 has 16 amino acids. Germline CDR1 LGHNA, CDR2 YNFKEQ. CDR3: CASSQEERSCDSPLHF.

The rearrangement links TRBV24-1 to TRBJ1-1; the D call from TCRdb, TRBD1, cannot be confirmed without DNA. Germline CDR1 reads KGHDR; CDR2 reads SFDVKD. The CDR3 is 15 amino acids. The CDR3 spells CATSATGEGGTEAFF.

The rearrangement links TRBV5-1 to TRBJ2-1; TCRdb outputs TRBD1, but without DNA this stays unchecked. The CDR3 has 19 residues. The V gene's germline CDR1 is SGHRS and CDR2 YFSETQ. CDR3: CASSPTGQRGGAPYNEQFF.

This chain connects TRBV5-1 to TRBJ1-6. Germline-derived CDR1 and CDR2 are SGHRS and YFSETQ. The CDR3 is 17 residues long. CDR3 residues: CASSSPDPNTNNSPLHF. Combining the CDR3 with reference TRBV5-1 and TRBJ1-6 gives the whole variable domain KAGVTQTPRYLIKTRGQQVTLSCSPISGHRSVSWYQQTPGQGLQFLFEYFSETQRNKGNFPGRFSGRQFSNSRSEMNVSTLELGDSALYLCASSSPDPNTNNSPLHFGNGTRLTVT.

V is TRBV11-2 and J is TRBJ2-2; the D call from TCRdb, TRBD1, cannot be confirmed without DNA. The germline gives CDR1 SGHAT, CDR2 FQNNGV. The CDR3 contains 15 residues. The chain's CDR3 is CASSPLKGAIGELFF. The entire variable domain, with the rest obtained from reference TRBV11-2 and TRBJ2-2, is as follows: EAGVAQSPRYKIIEKRQSVAFWCNPISGHATLYWYQQILGQGPKLLIQFQNNGVVDDSQLPKDRFSAERLKGVDSTLKIQPAKLEDSAVYLCASSPLKGAIGELFFGEGSRLTVL.

The rearrangement uses TRBV6-5 and TRBJ2-1; the TCRdb call, TRBD2, lacks DNA for checking. The V gene's germline CDR1 is MNHEY and CDR2 SVGAGI. This CDR3 spans 15 amino acids. Here the CDR3 reads CASSYWASTINEQFF.

The chain has TRBV5-1 and TRBJ2-7; TCRdb's D call of TRBD1 is untestable without DNA. The CDR3 spans 15 residues. The V gene's germline CDR1 is SGHRS and CDR2 YFSETQ. This CDR3 reads CASSPTTGGNYEQYF.

The chain employs TRBV20-1 and TRBJ2-2; TCRdb's D call, TRBD2, is unchecked because there is no DNA. Germline CDR1 DFQATT, CDR2 SNEGSKA (reference sequence). CDR3 length: 16 amino acids. The CDR3 protein is CSARSRTSGDTGELFF.

The chain carries TRBV11-1 and TRBJ2-2; TCRdb gives TRBD1 as the D gene, but with no DNA this cannot be confirmed. The CDR3 has 18 residues. Germline V CDR1 and CDR2: SGHAT, FQDESV (reference sequence). The CDR3 reads CASSFPFPRQGTTGELFF. The entire variable domain, with the rest obtained from reference TRBV11-1 and TRBJ2-2, is as follows: EAEVAQSPRYKITEKSQAVAFWCDPISGHATLYWYRQILGQGPELLVQFQDESVVDDSQLPKDRFSAERLKGVDSTLKIQPAELGDSAMYLCASSFPFPRQGTTGELFFGEGSRLTVL.

The genes are TRBV4-3 and TRBJ1-1; TCRdb's assignment of TRBD1 cannot be checked, as there is no DNA. The CDR3 length is 20 residues. The germline V gene has CDR1 LGHNA and CDR2 YSLEER. CDR3 amino acids: CASSQAMGGRRSFLNTEAFF.